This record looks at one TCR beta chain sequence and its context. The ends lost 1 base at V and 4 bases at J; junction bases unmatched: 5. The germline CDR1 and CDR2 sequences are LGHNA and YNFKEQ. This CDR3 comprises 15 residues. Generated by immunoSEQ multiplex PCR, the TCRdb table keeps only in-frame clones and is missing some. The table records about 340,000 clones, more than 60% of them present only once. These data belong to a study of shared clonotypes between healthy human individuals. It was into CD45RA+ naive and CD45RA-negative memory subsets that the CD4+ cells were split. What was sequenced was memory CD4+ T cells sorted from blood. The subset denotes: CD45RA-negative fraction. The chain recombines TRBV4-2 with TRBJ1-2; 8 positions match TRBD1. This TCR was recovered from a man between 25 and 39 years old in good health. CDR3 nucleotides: TGTGCCAGCAGCCAAGGGGACAGGTCTGCCTATGGCTACACCTTC. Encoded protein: CASSQGDRSAYGYTF.